Each of the 14 T cell receptor beta chains below was sequenced from the same sample in a study of CD8+CD57+ T cells in acquired aplastic anemia. Template material for TCR beta VDJ and CDR3 profiling consisted of genomic DNA. TCRdb re-analysed the reads in MiXCR, keeping a single row per CDR3 protein. Among approximately 380,000 distinct CDR3 sequences listed, 60% to 80% were seen once. The sequencing sample was made of sorted CD4+, CD8+, or CD8+CD57+ T cells (not recorded which) from PBMCs. The source is a human donor in good health, serving as a control.

Many counts were recorded for this clonotype. The genes are TRBV2 and TRBJ1-1, with D unclear. CDR1 and CDR2 from the germline V gene are SNHLY and FYNNEI. This CDR3 comprises 13 residues. V was shortened by 4 bases and J by 1 base, with 7 bases between the two germline ends. The DNA for the CDR3 is TGTGCCAGCAGTGTGAATGGGAACACTGAAGCTTTCTTT. It translates to CASSVNGNTEAFF.

The chain combines TRBV29-1 with TRBJ2-7, with TRBD2 matching 7 bases. The CDR3 loop spans 11 amino acids. Germline V CDR1 and CDR2: SQVTM, ANQGSEA. J was trimmed by 6 bases and V by 4 bases; bases with no gene match: 3. The CDR3 DNA reads as TGCAGCGTTGCCCCTAGCGGCGAGCAGTACTTC. As protein: CSVAPSGEQYF.

V and J are TRBV20-1 and TRBJ1-4; a weak D match, TRBD1 (5 bases). Trimming took off 3 bases at V and 7 bases at J, with 12 bases between the two ends. The CDR3 is 13 residues long. Germline values: CDR1 DFQATT, CDR2 SNEGSKA (reference sequence). The DNA of the CDR3 is TGCAGTGCTAGCGGGAGGGGAAGTGAAAAACTGTTTTTT. Translating gives CSASGRGSEKLFF.

V is TRBV7-2 and J is TRBJ2-3; 9 bases fit TRBD2. Trimming at V came to 5 bases and at J to 11 bases, leaving 17 bases not matched to a gene. The germline gives CDR1 SGHTA, CDR2 FQGNSA. The CDR3 contains 16 residues. The CDR3 reads CASSRGGGHLSNEQYF. CDR3 bases: TGTGCCAGCAGCCGCGGGGGGGGGCACCTCAGCAATGAGCAGTATTTT.

This chain links TRBV7-8 with TRBJ2-7; D is uncertain. The CDR3 loop spans 17 amino acids. Germline assignment: CDR1 SGHVS and CDR2 FQNEAQ. Trimming pared 9 bases from V and 1 base from J, leaving 25 bases between. CDR3 DNA: TGTGCCAGTACCCTACGAGAGAGCAGGAATTCATCCTACGAGCAGTACTTC. Its protein product is CASTLRESRNSSYEQYF.

The chain uses TRBV2 and TRBJ1-6; 8 nucleotides line up with TRBD1. This CDR3 has 15 amino acids. Germline V lookup: CDR1 SNHLY, CDR2 FYNNEI. With 6 bases clipped from V and 7 bases from J, the junction kept 8 bases outside the gene matches. As DNA, the CDR3 is TGTGCCAGCAGCCAACTACAGGGGGGGAATTCACCCCTCCACTTT. Translation: CASSQLQGGNSPLHF.

The chain is built from TRBV12-3 or TRBV12-4 and TRBJ2-1; the D gene is possibly TRBD2 (6 bases). The V gene lost 6 bases and the J gene lost 1 base, with 10 bases spanning the gap. The CDR3 length is 14 residues. The CDR3 spells CASRSGLSYNEQFF. In nucleotides, the CDR3 is TGTGCCAGCAGATCGGGACTTTCCTACAATGAGCAGTTCTTC.

In the case of this clonotype: Germline and junction disagree at one end, which may indicate a read error. The chain joins TRBV24-1 to TRBJ2-6, with D possibly TRBD2 on 7 matching bases. Germline V gene sequence: CDR1 KGHDR, CDR2 SFDVKD. The CDR3 covers 18 residues. CDR3 DNA: TGTGCCAGCAGTGGCCCCGCGGGGGCCCACTCTGGGGCCAACGTCCTGACTTTC. Its protein product is CASSGPAGAHSGANVLTF.

The chain joins TRBV7-2 to TRBJ2-7; 9 nucleotides align to TRBD1. There are 14 residues in the CDR3. With 5 bases clipped from V and 5 bases from J, the junction kept 7 bases outside the gene matches. Germline assignment: CDR1 SGHTA and CDR2 FQGNSA. CDR3 sequence reads: CASSLGTGPHEQYF. For the CDR3, the DNA is TGTGCCAGCAGCCTCGGGACAGGGCCGCACGAGCAGTACTTC.

Regarding this clonotype: Likely a read error: the CDR3 ends without its conserved phenylalanine or tryptophan. It is unclear where the CDR3 begins or ends on the DNA, so no DNA is shown, and the CDR3 is as TCRdb lists it. The chain uses TRBV7-2 and TRBJ1-6. CDR1 SGHTA and CDR2 FQGNSA come from the germline V gene. From its first to its last residue, the CDR3 has 12 amino acids. The CDR3 reads CASSLAQAALHV.

In this sample, this clonotype turned up once. The rearrangement joins TRBV7-7 to TRBJ2-6, with D unresolved. The V end lost 3 bases, the J end lost 14 bases, and 23 bases lay between the germline ends. CDR1 and CDR2 from the germline V gene are SSHAT and FNYEAQ (reference sequence). This CDR3 region has 16 residues. The CDR3 loop reads CASSFGLVETQYFLTF. Here the CDR3 DNA reads TGTGCCAGCAGCTTTGGCTTGGTGGAGACCCAGTACTTCCTGACTTTC.

V gene TRBV19 combines with J gene TRBJ1-6; 10 nucleotides match TRBD1. V lost 1 base to trimming and J lost 7 bases; unmatched junction nucleotides: 4. The CDR3 runs 16 residues. Germline CDR1 and CDR2: LNHDA and SQIVND (reference sequence). CDR3 in amino acids: CASSIGQGAMNSPLHF. The CDR3 region has the DNA TGTGCCAGTAGTATAGGACAGGGGGCGATGAATTCACCCCTCCACTTT.

This clonotype was counted many times. The V and J genes are TRBV7-2 and TRBJ1-1; 7 bases fit TRBD1. The germline V gene encodes CDR1 SGHTA and CDR2 FQGNSA. The CDR3 runs to 15 residues. J was trimmed by 5 bases and V by 3 bases; bases with no gene match: 9. The DNA of the CDR3 is TGTGCCAGCAGCTTTGACACAGGGGTAGGTACTGAAGCTTTCTTT. Amino acids: CASSFDTGVGTEAFF.

In the case of this clonotype: At one end, the junction sequence differs from germline, possibly due to a read error. The genes are TRBV5-1 and TRBJ2-5; 11 bases fit TRBD2. The CDR3 has 16 amino acids. Germline CDR1 and CDR2: SGHRS and YFSETQ. The CDR3 DNA follows: TGTGCCAGCAGCGTAGCTACTAGCGGGGGCCAAGAGACCCAGTACTTC. Its protein is CASSVATSGGQETQYF.